The 28 T cell receptor beta chains listed next were all sequenced from one sample in a study of T cells in Graves' hyperthyroidism and ophthalmopathy. Regions amplified from RNA transcripts were the TCR beta CDR3 regions. RT-PCR in the first round (using the HTBI primer set) targeted the TCR CDR3. TCRdb redid the calling of the multiplex PCR reads with MiXCR, one entry per CDR3 protein. This table has nearly 600,000 distinct CDR3 sequences, over 11% appearing once. Sample: blood. These receptor sequences come from a woman aged 25-40 years with Graves' hyperthyroidism that later progressed to Graves' ophthalmopathy.

Many counts were recorded for this clonotype. The V and J genes are TRBV27 and TRBJ1-1; 7 bases fit TRBD1. Germline V lookup: CDR1 MNHEY, CDR2 SMNVEV (reference sequence). The CDR3 loop spans 15 amino acids. V lost 0 bases, J lost 4 bases, and 5 bases stayed unmatched. The CDR3, as DNA: TGTGCCAGCAGTTTATCCCAGGACAGGCGCACTGAAGCTTTCTTT. Its protein product is CASSLSQDRRTEAFF.

Ten or more counts support this clonotype. The chain combines TRBV30 with TRBJ2-2; TRBD1 matches 9 bases. V lost 7 bases, J lost 7 bases, and 10 bases stayed unmatched. There are 14 residues in the CDR3. The V gene's germline CDR1 is GTSNPN and CDR2 SVGIG (reference sequence). CDR3 sequence reads: CALESGQGIGELFF. The CDR3 coding sequence is TGTGCCTTGGAATCGGGACAGGGTATCGGGGAGCTGTTTTTT.

Ten or more counts support this clonotype. Here the CDR3 DNA reads TGTGCCAGCAGTGAATTCTCAGCCCGGAGCTCTGGAAACACCATATATTTT. Translation: CASSEFSARSSGNTIYF. The rearrangement joins TRBV25-1 to TRBJ1-3, with D uncertain. The CDR3 contains 17 residues. The V gene's germline CDR1 is MGHDK and CDR2 SYGVNS. Trimming cost V 1 base and J 0 bases, with 13 bases left between them.

At least ten counts were recorded for this clonotype. V is TRBV24-1 and J is TRBJ2-1; possibly TRBD1 or TRBD2 for D (5 bases each). The CDR3 spans 14 residues. CDR1 and CDR2 from the germline V gene are KGHDR and SFDVKD. With 6 bases removed from V and 0 bases from J, the gap between germline ends came to 8 bases. This CDR3 reads CATSWDGSYNEQFF. The CDR3 region has the DNA TGTGCCACCAGTTGGGACGGCTCCTACAATGAGCAGTTCTTC.

Here the CDR3 reads CASTNTASYEQYF. CDR3 nucleotides: TGTGCCAGCACGAATACGGCTTCCTACGAGCAGTACTTC. V usage is TRBV6-1 and J usage is TRBJ2-7; no firm D call. The CDR3 is 13 amino acids. V was clipped by 7 bases and J by 1 base, with 11 bases between them. CDR1 and CDR2 from the germline V gene are MNHNS and SASEGT.

The rearrangement joins TRBV4-3 to TRBJ2-3; D is unclear. The length of the CDR3 is 15 residues. The germline V gene encodes CDR1 LGHNA and CDR2 YSLEER. V lost 4 bases and J 6 bases, leaving 17 bases between the germline ends. The CDR3: CASSLFREFRDTQYF. The CDR3, as DNA: TGCGCCAGCAGCCTCTTCCGAGAATTTCGCGATACGCAGTATTTT.

This chain connects TRBV20-1 to TRBJ2-5, with TRBD2 as a possible D gene (7 bases). Germline lookup yields CDR1 DFQATT and CDR2 SNEGSKA (reference sequence). This CDR3 is 16 amino acids long. V dropped 1 base and J dropped 0 bases, with 15 bases sitting between them. CDR3 nucleotide sequence: TGCAGTGCTAGAGGGACGGGGGGCCGGGACCAAGAGACCCAGTACTTC. Translating gives CSARGTGGRDQETQYF.

This clonotype was observed many times. The chain recombines TRBV5-6 with TRBJ1-5; D is ambiguous. The germline CDR1 and CDR2 sequences are SGHDT and YYEEEE. The V gene lost 2 bases and the J gene lost 9 bases, with 15 bases spanning the gap. The CDR3 runs to 14 residues. CDR3 protein: CASSLSDGSWPQHF. CDR3 DNA: TGTGCCAGCAGCTTATCGGACGGTAGTTGGCCCCAGCATTTT.

This clonotype has ten or more counts. J is TRBJ1-2 and V is TRBV7-2; the D is unclear. Germline lookup yields CDR1 SGHTA and CDR2 FQGNSA. The V end was cut by 2 bases, the J end by 6 bases, with 7 bases between. This CDR3 comprises 12 residues. CDR3: CASSLNRDGYTF. CDR3 sequence (DNA): TGTGCCAGCAGCTTAAATAGGGATGGCTACACCTTC.

This clonotype was detected ten times or more. V usage is TRBV30 and J usage is TRBJ2-1, with D uncertain. CDR1 is GTSNPN and CDR2 is SVGIG in the germline V gene (reference sequence). This CDR3 region has 10 residues. Trimming pared 0 bases from V and 8 bases from J, leaving 2 bases between. The chain's CDR3 is CAWSVYEQFF. The CDR3 DNA reads as TGTGCCTGGAGTGTATATGAGCAGTTCTTC.

At least ten counts were recorded for this clonotype. The chain is built from TRBV29-1 and TRBJ2-2, with TRBD2 matching over 16 bases. CDR1 is SQVTM, CDR2 ANQGSEA, per germline. With 3 bases clipped from V and 4 bases from J, the junction kept 5 bases outside the gene matches. The CDR3 runs 17 residues. The CDR3 DNA sequence: TGCAGCGTTGAGGGACTAGCGGGGGGGGGTGCCACCGGGGAGCTGTTTTTT. It specifies CSVEGLAGGGATGELFF.

This clonotype was counted at least ten times. The gene calls are TRBV12-5 and TRBJ1-5; D ambiguous. The CDR3 length is 13 residues. V lost 1 base and J lost 6, with 7 bases in between. CDR1 and CDR2 from the germline V gene are LGHNT and FRNRAP. The CDR3 reads CASGLEAGQPQHF. DNA for the CDR3: TGTGCTAGTGGTTTGGAGGCGGGTCAGCCCCAGCATTTT.

This clonotype was seen repeatedly, ten times or more. V usage is TRBV15 and J usage is TRBJ1-1; D is unresolved. Germline V gene lookup returns CDR1 LNHNV and CDR2 YYDKDF (reference sequence). The CDR3 spans 17 residues. The germline V and J ends were trimmed by 0 bases and 7 bases, with 21 bases remaining between them. CDR3 loop: CATSRDHNSRISREAFF. Here the CDR3 DNA reads TGTGCCACCAGCAGAGATCATAACAGCAGAATATCCCGTGAAGCTTTCTTT. Combining the CDR3 with reference TRBV15 and TRBJ1-1 gives the whole variable domain DAMVIQNPRYQVTQFGKPVTLSCSQTLNHNVMYWYQQKSSQAPKLLFHYYDKDFNNEADTPDNFQSRRPNTSFCFLDIRSPGLGDTAMYLCATSRDHNSRISREAFFGQGTRLTVV.

This clonotype has a count of ten or more. The rearrangement links TRBV2 to TRBJ2-1; weak D call: TRBD2 (6 bases). The V gene's germline CDR1 is SNHLY and CDR2 FYNNEI. Trimming stripped 8 bases from V and 7 bases from J, with 15 bases between. The CDR3 is made up of 13 amino acids. This CDR3 reads CASGVGGKNEQFF. CDR3 coding DNA: TGTGCCAGCGGGGTAGGAGGGAAGAATGAGCAGTTCTTC.

V and J are TRBV4-2 and TRBJ2-7; 7 bases are shared with TRBD2. V lost 0 bases to trimming and J lost 0 bases; unmatched junction nucleotides: 5. The germline gives CDR1 LGHNA, CDR2 YNFKEQ. The CDR3 is 16 amino acids. CDR3 coding DNA: TGTGCCAGCAGCCAAGATCTCCGCGGGAGCTCCTACGAGCAGTACTTC. Protein sequence: CASSQDLRGSSYEQYF.

This clonotype showed up many times. V is TRBV27 and J is TRBJ1-1, with D uncertain. The CDR3 extends over 12 amino acids. V was trimmed by 6 bases and J by 10 bases, leaving 15 bases between them. Germline CDR1 reads MNHEY; CDR2 reads SMNVEV (reference sequence). The CDR3 spells CASRGLGDGAFF. CDR3 bases: TGTGCCAGCAGAGGACTGGGAGACGGAGCTTTCTTT.

This clonotype was picked up many times. The rearrangement links TRBV12-3 or TRBV12-4 to TRBJ1-1; D possibly corresponds to TRBD1 (5 bases). This CDR3 has 16 amino acids. Trimming removed 3 bases at V and 6 bases at J, with 20 bases between. The CDR3 protein is CASSLGTRTISAEAFF. CDR3 coding DNA: TGTGCCAGCAGTTTGGGGACGCGGACTATTTCGGCTGAAGCTTTCTTT.

This clonotype was counted many times. The chain has TRBV6-1 and TRBJ2-7; 10 nucleotides agree with TRBD1. With V trimmed by 4 bases and J by 3 bases, 6 bases remained unmatched. This CDR3 spans 15 amino acids. Germline CDR1 and CDR2: MNHNS and SASEGT. CDR3 bases: TGTGCCAGCAGTGTCAGACAGGGGGCCTACTACGAGCAGTACTTC. It is translated as CASSVRQGAYYEQYF.

This clonotype was detected many times. The chain carries TRBV12-3 or TRBV12-4 and TRBJ2-1; TRBD2 might be the D (6 bases). V lost 3 bases, J lost 5 bases, and 11 bases lay in between. This CDR3 has 14 residues. The CDR3 is CASSLPSENNEQFF. In nucleotides, the CDR3 is TGTGCCAGCAGTTTGCCTAGCGAAAACAATGAGCAGTTCTTC.

The chain recombines TRBV5-1 with TRBJ1-1; D possibly corresponds to TRBD1 (5 bases). The germline CDR1 and CDR2 sequences are SGHRS and YFSETQ. The CDR3 runs to 15 residues. The ends were cut back, 0 bases at V and 3 bases at J, with 12 bases in the middle. CDR3 DNA sequence: TGCGCCAGCAGCTTGGGTACTCGGGGCGACACTGAAGCTTTCTTT. Its translation is CASSLGTRGDTEAFF.

This clonotype was seen ten or more times. The V call is TRBV2, the J call TRBJ2-1; 10 bases map to TRBD2. Germline lookup yields CDR1 SNHLY and CDR2 FYNNEI. The CDR3 runs 19 residues. V gave up 6 bases and J gave up 0 bases; unmatched junction bases: 14. This chain's CDR3 is CASRHSGTSDSSSYNEQFF. As DNA, the CDR3 is TGTGCCAGCAGACACTCCGGGACTAGCGATTCAAGCTCCTACAATGAGCAGTTCTTC.

This clonotype appeared many times. The chain links TRBV30 to TRBJ2-1; TRBD1 is a possible D gene (6 bases). V dropped 2 bases and J dropped 13 bases, with 12 bases sitting between them. CDR3 length: 11 residues. Germline V lookup: CDR1 GTSNPN, CDR2 SVGIG (reference sequence). The CDR3, as DNA: TGTGCCTGGAGTCCCCGACAGGTACAGTTCTTC. As protein: CAWSPRQVQFF.

This clonotype was observed many times. It may be a read error: a sequence one base away is much more abundant. The genes are TRBV7-2 and TRBJ2-3; unclear D gene. CDR1 is SGHTA, CDR2 FQGNSA, per germline. This CDR3 comprises 12 residues. The V end was cut by 1 base, the J end by 4 bases, with 3 bases between. For the CDR3, the DNA is TGTGCCAGCAGCTTAGGTCCAGATACGCAGTATTTT. This encodes CASSLGPDTQYF. Full variable domain (remainder filled in from reference TRBV7-2 and TRBJ2-3): GAGVSQSPSNKVTEKGKDVELRCDPISGHTALYWYRQSLGQGLEFLIYFQGNSAPDKSGLPSDRFSAERTGGSVSTLTIQRTQQEDSAVYLCASSLGPDTQYFGPGTRLTVL.

This clonotype was seen more than once but under ten times. This chain connects TRBV28 to TRBJ1-2; D call uncertain. The germline V and J ends were trimmed by 4 bases and 6 bases, with 12 bases remaining between them. Per the germline V gene, CDR1 is MDHEN and CDR2 is SYDVKM. The CDR3 is 13 amino acids. CDR3 amino acids: CASSYPAEDGYTF. Here the CDR3 DNA reads TGTGCCAGCAGTTACCCGGCAGAGGATGGCTACACCTTC.

CDR3 region: CASSESGRGPLHTGELFF. The CDR3 coding sequence is TGCGCCAGCAGTGAGTCGGGGAGGGGCCCCCTTCATACCGGGGAGCTGTTTTTT. The V call is TRBV10-1, the J call TRBJ2-2; TRBD2 agrees at 7 bases. In germline, CDR1 is WNHNN, CDR2 SYGVQD (reference sequence). The CDR3 contains 18 residues. V shed 0 bases and J 5 bases; nucleotides not matched to a gene: 12.

Ten or more counts support this clonotype. This chain links TRBV28 with TRBJ2-3; TRBD2 matches at 10 bases. With 6 bases clipped from V and 0 bases from J, the junction kept 6 bases outside the gene matches. This CDR3 comprises 16 residues. From germline, CDR1 is MDHEN and CDR2 SYDVKM. CDR3 in DNA: TGTGCCAGCAGCTCCGGGACTAGCGAGAGCACAGATACGCAGTATTTT. Translating it yields CASSSGTSESTDTQYF.

Ten or more counts support this clonotype. The gene calls are TRBV6-1 and TRBJ2-7, with TRBD2 matching over 8 bases. V shed 8 bases, J shed 0 bases, and the junction held 3 bases outside the gene matches. CDR1 is MNHNS and CDR2 is SASEGT in the germline V gene. The CDR3 has 13 amino acids. CDR3 region: CASLLADSYEQYF. The CDR3 nucleotides read TGTGCCAGCTTACTAGCGGACTCCTACGAGCAGTACTTC.

This clonotype has ten or more counts. The chain joins TRBV10-2 to TRBJ1-2; no firm D call. The CDR3 loop spans 15 amino acids. Trimming shortened V by 5 bases and J by 2 bases, and 15 bases separated the two germline ends. Germline values: CDR1 WSHSY, CDR2 SAAADI. The CDR3 DNA is TGCGCCAGCAGTTCAGCCCCGGACGGGAACTATGGCTACACCTTC. Its protein is CASSSAPDGNYGYTF.